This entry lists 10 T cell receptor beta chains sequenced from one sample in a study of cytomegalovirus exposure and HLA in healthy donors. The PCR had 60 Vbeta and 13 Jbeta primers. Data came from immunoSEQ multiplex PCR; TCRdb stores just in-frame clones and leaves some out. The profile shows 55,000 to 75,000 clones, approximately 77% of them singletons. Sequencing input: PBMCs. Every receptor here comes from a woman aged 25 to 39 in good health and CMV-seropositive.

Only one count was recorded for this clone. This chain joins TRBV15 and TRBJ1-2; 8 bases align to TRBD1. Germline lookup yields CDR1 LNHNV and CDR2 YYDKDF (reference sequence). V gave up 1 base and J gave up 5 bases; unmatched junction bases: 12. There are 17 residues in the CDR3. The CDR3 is CATSRGGGSGGLYGYTF. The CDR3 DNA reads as TGTGCCACCAGCAGAGGGGGGGGATCAGGGGGCTTGTATGGCTACACCTTC.

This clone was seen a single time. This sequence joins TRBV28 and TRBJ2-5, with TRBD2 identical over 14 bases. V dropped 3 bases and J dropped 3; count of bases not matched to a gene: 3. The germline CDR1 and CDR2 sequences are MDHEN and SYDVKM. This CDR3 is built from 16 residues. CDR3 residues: CASSLGGLAGEETQYF. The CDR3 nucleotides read TGTGCCAGCAGTTTGGGGGGACTAGCGGGAGAAGAGACCCAGTACTTC.

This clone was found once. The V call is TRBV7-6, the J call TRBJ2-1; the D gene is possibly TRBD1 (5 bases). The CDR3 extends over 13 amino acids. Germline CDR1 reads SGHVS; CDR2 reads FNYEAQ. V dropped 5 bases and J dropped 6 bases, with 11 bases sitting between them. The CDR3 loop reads CASSAWGRNEQFF. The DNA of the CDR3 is TGTGCCAGCAGCGCTTGGGGCCGCAATGAGCAGTTCTTC.

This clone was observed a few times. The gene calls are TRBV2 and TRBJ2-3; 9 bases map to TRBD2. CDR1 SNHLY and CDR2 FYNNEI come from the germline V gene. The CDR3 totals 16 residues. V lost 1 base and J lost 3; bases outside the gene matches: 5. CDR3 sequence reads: CASSEGWGLATDTQYF. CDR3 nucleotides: TGTGCCAGCAGTGAAGGGTGGGGACTAGCAACAGATACGCAGTATTTT. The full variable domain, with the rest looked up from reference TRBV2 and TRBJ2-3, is EPEVTQTPSHQVTQMGQEVILRCVPISNHLYFYWYRQILGQKVEFLVSFYNNEISEKSEIFDDQFSVERPDGSNFTLKIRSTKLEDSAMYFCASSEGWGLATDTQYFGPGTRLTVL.

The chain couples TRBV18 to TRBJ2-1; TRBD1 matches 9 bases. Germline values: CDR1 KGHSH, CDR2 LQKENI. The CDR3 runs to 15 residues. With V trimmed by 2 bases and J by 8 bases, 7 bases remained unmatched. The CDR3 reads CASSPRTGVGDEQFF. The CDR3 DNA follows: TGTGCCAGCTCACCAAGGACAGGGGTAGGAGATGAGCAGTTCTTC.

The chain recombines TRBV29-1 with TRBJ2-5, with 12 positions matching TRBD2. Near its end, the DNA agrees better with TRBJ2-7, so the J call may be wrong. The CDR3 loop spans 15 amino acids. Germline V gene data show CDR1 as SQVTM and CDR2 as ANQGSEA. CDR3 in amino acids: CSAGMTSGSSYEQYF. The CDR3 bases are TGCAGCGCTGGAATGACTAGCGGGAGCTCCTACGAGCAGTACTTC.

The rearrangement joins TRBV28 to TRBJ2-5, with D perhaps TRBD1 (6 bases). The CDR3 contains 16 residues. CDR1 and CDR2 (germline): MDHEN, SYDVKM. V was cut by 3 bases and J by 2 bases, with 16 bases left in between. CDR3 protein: CASSLNRAMMQETQYF. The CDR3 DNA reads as TGTGCCAGCAGTTTGAACAGGGCAATGATGCAAGAGACCCAGTACTTC.

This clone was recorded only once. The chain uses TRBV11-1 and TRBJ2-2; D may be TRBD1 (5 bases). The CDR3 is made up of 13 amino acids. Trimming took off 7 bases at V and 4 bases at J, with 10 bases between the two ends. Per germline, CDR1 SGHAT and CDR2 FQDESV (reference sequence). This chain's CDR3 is CASKQELTGELFF. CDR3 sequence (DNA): TGTGCCAGCAAACAGGAGCTCACCGGGGAGCTGTTTTTT.

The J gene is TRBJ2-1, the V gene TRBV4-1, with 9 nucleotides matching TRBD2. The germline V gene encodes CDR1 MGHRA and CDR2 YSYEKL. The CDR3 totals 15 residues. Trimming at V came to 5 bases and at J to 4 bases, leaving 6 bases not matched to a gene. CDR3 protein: CASSSRLAAYNEQFF. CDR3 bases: TGCGCCAGCAGCTCCCGACTAGCGGCATACAATGAGCAGTTCTTC.

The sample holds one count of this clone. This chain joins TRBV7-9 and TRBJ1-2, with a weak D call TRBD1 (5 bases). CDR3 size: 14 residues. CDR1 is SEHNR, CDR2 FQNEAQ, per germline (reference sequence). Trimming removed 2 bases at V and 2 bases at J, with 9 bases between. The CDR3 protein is CASSLSKGNYGYTF. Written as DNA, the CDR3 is TGTGCCAGCAGCTTATCGAAGGGGAACTATGGCTACACCTTC. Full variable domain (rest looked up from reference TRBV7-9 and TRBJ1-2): DTGVSQNPRHKITKRGQNVTFRCDPISEHNRLYWYRQTLGQGPEFLTYFQNEAQLEKSRLLSDRFSAERPKGSFSTLEIQRTEQGDSAMYLCASSLSKGNYGYTFGSGTRLTVV.